Listed below are T cell receptor beta chains from one sample, sequenced in a study of T cells after yellow fever vaccination. One entry per CDR3 protein results from TCRdb running MiXCR on the 5' RACE reads. The sample carries over 250,000 distinct CDR3 sequences, roughly 4.3% recorded once. The sequencing used PBMCs, collected 5 days after the yellow fever booster vaccination. The receptors derive from a man in his late teens or twenties who received the YFV17D yellow fever vaccine. The CDR3 runs from the conserved cysteine through the conserved F or W. A D gene is named only where the DNA matches it firmly. Size tells how often a clone was seen (once, few, many) or the class of an expanded clone, and some rows leave it out.

NA,TRBV7-2,many,TRBJ2-1,TGTGCCAGCAGCTTGGACGGAGGAGGAGTCAATGAGCAGTTCTTC,CASSLDGGGVNEQFF
TRBD2,TRBV4-2,many,TRBJ2-2,TGTGCCAGCACCCGACTAGCGGGTGATATCACCGGGGAGCTGTTTTTT,CASTRLAGDITGELFF
NA,TRBV4-1,few,TRBJ2-2,TGCGCCAGCAGCAGAAGGGACGGGGGTGAAACCACCGGGGAGCTGTTTTTT,CASSRRDGGETTGELFF
NA,TRBV27,few,TRBJ2-2,TGTGCCAGCACTCAATCCGGGGAGCTGTTTTTT,CASTQSGELFF
NA,TRBV9,few,TRBJ2-3,TGTGCCAGCAGCCCCAGACTAGTCCCAGATACGCAGTATTTT,CASSPRLVPDTQYF
NA,TRBV7-2,many,TRBJ2-3,TGTGCCAGCAGTAGTGGGATTAGCACGGATACGCAGTATTTT,CASSSGISTDTQYF
NA,TRBV7-2,NA,TRBJ2-2,TGTGCCAGCAGCTTAGCAATCGGGGGGCCGGGCACCGGGGAGCTGTTTTTT,CASSLAIGGPGTGELFF
TRBD1,TRBV18,few,TRBJ2-7,TGTGCCAGCTCACCGAGGGCCACCGGGACAGACGAGCAGTACTTC,CASSPRATGTDEQYF
NA,TRBV4-1,many,TRBJ2-2,TGCGCCAGCAGAGGCGGAACGAACACCGGGGAGCTGTTTTTT,CASRGGTNTGELFF
NA,TRBV10-3,many,TRBJ1-4,TGTGCCATCAGTGATTCGGGGACAACTAATGAAAAACTGTTTTTT,CAISDSGTTNEKLFF
TRBD2,TRBV3-1,many,TRBJ2-2,TGTGCCAGCAGCCTTACTAGCGCCGGGGAGCTGTTTTTT,CASSLTSAGELFF